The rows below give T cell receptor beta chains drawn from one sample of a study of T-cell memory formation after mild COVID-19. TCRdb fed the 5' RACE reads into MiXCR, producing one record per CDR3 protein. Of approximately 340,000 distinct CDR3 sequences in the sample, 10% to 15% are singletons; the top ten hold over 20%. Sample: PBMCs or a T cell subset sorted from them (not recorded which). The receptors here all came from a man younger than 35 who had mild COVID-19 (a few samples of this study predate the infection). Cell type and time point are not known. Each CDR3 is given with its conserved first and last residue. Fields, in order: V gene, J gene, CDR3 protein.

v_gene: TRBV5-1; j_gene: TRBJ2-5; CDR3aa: CASSLGDTSQETQYF
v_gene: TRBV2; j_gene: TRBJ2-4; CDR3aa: CASSEGQGGGIQYF
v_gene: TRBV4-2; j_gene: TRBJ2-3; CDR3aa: CASSQDVGASTDTQYF
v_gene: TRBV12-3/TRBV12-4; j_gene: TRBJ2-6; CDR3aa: CASSLGTHVLTF
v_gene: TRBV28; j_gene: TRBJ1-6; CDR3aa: CASSTLAWSSYNSPLHF
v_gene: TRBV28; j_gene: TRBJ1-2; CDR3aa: CASSFPLGYTF
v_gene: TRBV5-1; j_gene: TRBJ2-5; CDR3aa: CASSTTPGTETQYF
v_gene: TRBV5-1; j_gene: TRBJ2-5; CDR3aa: CASSRDRGEETQYF
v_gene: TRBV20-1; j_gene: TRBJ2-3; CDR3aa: CSASERGYTDTQYF
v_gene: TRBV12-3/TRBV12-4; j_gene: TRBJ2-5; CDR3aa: CASRTTGWRGLQETQYF
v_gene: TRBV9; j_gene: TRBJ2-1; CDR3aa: CASSEDRGFSHEQFF
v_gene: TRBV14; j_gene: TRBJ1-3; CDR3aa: CASSQARLMSSGNTIYF
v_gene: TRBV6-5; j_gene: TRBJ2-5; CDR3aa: CATLGLGQETQYF
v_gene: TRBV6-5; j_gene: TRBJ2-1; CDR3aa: CASSYPRQGYNEQFF
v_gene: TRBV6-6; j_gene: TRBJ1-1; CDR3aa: CASSTEWTEAFF
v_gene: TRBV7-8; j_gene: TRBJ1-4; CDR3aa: CASRDSQRGHEKLFF
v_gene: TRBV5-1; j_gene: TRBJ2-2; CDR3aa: CASSPTVKNTGELFF
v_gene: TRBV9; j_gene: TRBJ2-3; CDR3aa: CASSVEDSGGARTQYF